The 28 T cell receptor beta chains in this list originate from one sample, sequenced in a study of a mutant IDH1 vaccine in newly diagnosed glioma. Clones were read by immunoSEQ multiplex PCR, and TCRdb kept only the in-frame ones, dropping some. The sample records about 68,000 clones, 79% being singletons. As to time point: baseline, week 1 (first vaccination visit). Indicated treatment: pre-vaccination baseline after standard-of-care therapy. The sequences come from PBMCs, collected from a glioma patient treated with radiotherapy, temozolomide or both. These receptors all stem from a man aged 50-60 years with glioma.

This chain links TRBV15 with TRBJ1-2; D gene uncertain. This CDR3 has 15 residues. Germline CDR1 and CDR2: LNHNV and YYDKDF (reference sequence). Trimming pared 1 base from V and 5 bases from J, leaving 14 bases between. The CDR3 reads CATSRAGESGYGYTF. DNA of the CDR3: TGTGCCACCAGCAGAGCTGGAGAGTCAGGTTATGGCTACACCTTC.

The chain uses TRBV7-2 and TRBJ1-5, with D uncertain. V gave up 5 bases and J gave up 5 bases, with 10 bases separating them. The CDR3 consists of 13 residues. Per the germline V gene, CDR1 is SGHTA and CDR2 is FQGNSA. This CDR3 is CASSREAHQPQHF. CDR3 DNA sequence: TGTGCCAGCAGCCGCGAGGCCCATCAGCCCCAGCATTTT.

The CDR3 reads CASSPPMEAGGTQYF. In nucleotides, the CDR3 is TGTGCCAGCAGCCCCCCGATGGAGGCCGGAGGGACCCAGTACTTC. The chain uses TRBV7-2 and TRBJ2-5; D possibly corresponds to TRBD2 (5 bases). V lost 5 bases and J lost 7, with 20 bases in between. CDR1 and CDR2 (germline): SGHTA, FQGNSA. The CDR3 covers 15 residues. Full variable domain (missing parts from reference TRBV7-2 and TRBJ2-5): GAGVSQSPSNKVTEKGKDVELRCDPISGHTALYWYRQSLGQGLEFLIYFQGNSAPDKSGLPSDRFSAERTGGSVSTLTIQRTQQEDSAVYLCASSPPMEAGGTQYFGPGTRLLVL.

This clone showed up just a few times. This chain uses TRBV7-9 with TRBJ2-1, with 8 bases fitting TRBD1. Germline V gives CDR1 SEHNR, CDR2 FQNEAQ (reference sequence). V was pared by 11 bases and J by 2 bases, with 5 bases of the junction left unmatched. The CDR3 consists of 13 residues. CDR3 in amino acids: CAGWTGTYNEQFF. The CDR3 DNA sequence: TGTGCCGGCTGGACAGGGACCTACAATGAGCAGTTCTTC.

The gene calls are TRBV5-4 and TRBJ2-1; 10 nucleotides align to TRBD1. The CDR3 has 14 residues. Germline V gene data show CDR1 as SGHNT and CDR2 as YYREEE (reference sequence). V shed 4 bases, J shed 8 bases, and the junction held 6 bases outside the gene matches. CDR3 loop: CASSRGQGLDEQFF. In DNA form, the CDR3 reads TGTGCCAGCAGCCGGGGACAGGGGTTGGATGAGCAGTTCTTC.

In DNA, the CDR3 is TGTGCCAGCTCGCAGGGGATTCAGCCCCAGCATTTT. As protein: CASSQGIQPQHF. V and J are TRBV11-2 and TRBJ1-5, with D possibly TRBD1 on 6 matching bases. The CDR3 covers 12 residues. Trimming stripped 8 bases from V and 6 bases from J, with 11 bases between. CDR1 is SGHAT, CDR2 FQNNGV, per germline.

In its sample, this clone was seen a few times. The CDR3 nucleotides are TGTGCCAGCAGTCCTAATGCAGAGACCTACAATGAGCAGTTCTTC. It encodes CASSPNAETYNEQFF. The V call is TRBV6-5, the J call TRBJ2-1; D gene unclear. V was clipped by 5 bases and J by 2 bases, with 13 bases between them. The CDR3 is 15 amino acids. CDR1 MNHEY and CDR2 SVGAGI come from the germline V gene.

The rearrangement uses TRBV19 and TRBJ2-7; 7 positions match TRBD2. The CDR3 runs to 13 residues. With V trimmed by 5 bases and J by 1 base, 2 bases remained unmatched. From germline, CDR1 is LNHDA and CDR2 SQIVND (reference sequence). The CDR3 protein is CASSPGGSYEQYF. CDR3 nucleotides: TGTGCCAGTAGTCCCGGGGGGTCCTACGAGCAGTACTTC.

The genes are TRBV13 and TRBJ2-5; D is unresolved. Trimming removed 4 bases at V and 7 bases at J, with 10 bases between. CDR3 length: 12 residues. Germline V gene data show CDR1 as PRHDT and CDR2 as FYEKMQ (reference sequence). This CDR3 reads CASSWSGMTQYF. The DNA of the CDR3 is TGTGCCAGCAGCTGGAGTGGGATGACCCAGTACTTC.

This rearrangement joins TRBV19 to TRBJ1-5, with TRBD1 matching 7 bases. Trimming removed 5 bases from V and 4 bases from J; junction bases left unmatched: 11. This CDR3 spans 16 amino acids. Germline lookup yields CDR1 LNHDA and CDR2 SQIVND (reference sequence). The CDR3 region is CASSPYTGDGNQPQHF. CDR3 nucleotides: TGTGCCAGTAGTCCCTACACAGGGGATGGGAATCAGCCCCAGCATTTT.

The chain joins TRBV5-1 to TRBJ2-3; 7 bases map to TRBD2. The V gene end was trimmed by 3 bases and the J gene end by 4 bases; junction bases not matched to a gene: 5. The germline V gene has CDR1 SGHRS and CDR2 YFSETQ. The CDR3 has 14 residues. The CDR3 DNA reads as TGCGCCAGCAGCTGGGGGGGTTCCTCAGATACGCAGTATTTT. Translation: CASSWGGSSDTQYF.

This clone was recorded a few times. CDR3 loop: CASSSSRGLGTEAFF. The CDR3 DNA is TGTGCCAGTAGTAGTTCCAGGGGGCTGGGGACTGAAGCTTTCTTT. This chain joins TRBV19 and TRBJ1-1; TRBD1 agrees at 8 bases. Germline V gives CDR1 LNHDA, CDR2 SQIVND (reference sequence). Trimming removed 4 bases from V and 5 bases from J; junction bases left unmatched: 9. This CDR3 comprises 15 residues.

This clone was counted a few times. The rearrangement uses TRBV6-6 and TRBJ2-5; TRBD2 matches at 9 bases. Germline trimming cut 7 bases from V and 2 bases from J; bases unmatched to any gene: 11. Germline V gene lookup returns CDR1 MNHNY and CDR2 SVGAGI (reference sequence). CDR3 size: 16 residues. The CDR3 loop is CASTPGAGGIQETQYF. CDR3 in DNA: TGTGCCAGCACCCCCGGGGCGGGGGGGATTCAAGAGACCCAGTACTTC.

The rearrangement uses TRBV7-2 and TRBJ1-2; possible D gene TRBD1, 5 bases. This CDR3 is 15 amino acids long. Trimming pared 1 base from V and 3 bases from J, leaving 12 bases between. CDR1 SGHTA and CDR2 FQGNSA come from the germline V gene. The CDR3 sequence: CASSLVLLGDYGYTF. Here the CDR3 DNA reads TGTGCCAGCAGCTTAGTTCTCCTGGGGGACTATGGCTACACCTTC. Combining the CDR3 with reference TRBV7-2 and TRBJ1-2 gives the whole variable domain GAGVSQSPSNKVTEKGKDVELRCDPISGHTALYWYRQSLGQGLEFLIYFQGNSAPDKSGLPSDRFSAERTGGSVSTLTIQRTQQEDSAVYLCASSLVLLGDYGYTFGSGTRLTVV.

The chain links TRBV6-4 to TRBJ1-2; possible D gene TRBD1, 5 bases. This CDR3 has 13 residues. Trimming removed 2 bases at V and 7 bases at J, with 11 bases between. Germline V CDR1 and CDR2: MRHNA, SNTAGT. As DNA, the CDR3 is TGTGCCAGCAGTGACCGCCAGGGAGGTGGCTACACCTTC. Translation: CASSDRQGGGYTF.

V gene TRBV9 combines with J gene TRBJ1-2, with 9 bases identical to TRBD1. Germline trimming cut 4 bases from V and 3 bases from J; bases unmatched to any gene: 7. There are 15 residues in the CDR3. The germline CDR1 and CDR2 sequences are SGDLS and YYNGEE. CDR3 sequence: CASSTGQGQYYGYTF. The CDR3 nucleotides are TGTGCCAGCAGCACCGGACAGGGGCAGTACTATGGCTACACCTTC.

The chain joins TRBV9 to TRBJ1-2; tentatively, D is TRBD1 (5 bases). Germline CDR1 SGDLS, CDR2 YYNGEE. Trimming shortened V by 0 bases and J by 8 bases, and 14 bases separated the two germline ends. This CDR3 is built from 14 residues. DNA for the CDR3: TGTGCCAGCAGCGTAGGATTGGAGAAGGGGGGCTACACCTTC. This encodes CASSVGLEKGGYTF.

The rearrangement uses TRBV5-6 and TRBJ2-4; D not certain. Germline assignment: CDR1 SGHDT and CDR2 YYEEEE. V gave up 1 base and J gave up 0 bases, with 5 bases separating them. The length of the CDR3 is 14 residues. The CDR3 is CASSLSAAKNIQYF. Written as DNA, the CDR3 is TGTGCCAGCAGCTTGTCGGCAGCCAAAAACATTCAGTACTTC.

The gene calls are TRBV2 and TRBJ1-2; 7 bases match TRBD1. The CDR3 is 12 residues long. Germline V gene sequence: CDR1 SNHLY, CDR2 FYNNEI. Trimming cost V 6 bases and J 8 bases; bases outside gene matches: 6. CDR3 loop: CASSEDRSGYTF. The CDR3 nucleotides are TGTGCCAGCAGCGAGGACAGGTCGGGCTACACCTTC.

This chain connects TRBV6-5 to TRBJ2-2, with D possibly TRBD2 on 6 matching bases. The CDR3 has 12 residues. V was shortened by 6 bases and J by 5 bases, with 7 bases between the two germline ends. Germline values: CDR1 MNHEY, CDR2 SVGAGI. CDR3 region: CASSSGTGELFF. CDR3 coding DNA: TGTGCCAGCAGCAGCGGGACCGGGGAGCTGTTTTTT.

The genes are TRBV30 and TRBJ2-5; 8 nucleotides align to TRBD1. The CDR3 runs 16 residues. Germline V gene sequence: CDR1 GTSNPN, CDR2 SVGIG (reference sequence). V trimming: 0 bases; J trimming: 0 bases; junction bases outside the gene matches: 6. CDR3 protein: CAWSVLTGGHQETQYF. The CDR3 nucleotides read TGTGCCTGGAGTGTACTAACAGGGGGTCACCAAGAGACCCAGTACTTC.

Remarks on this clone: Without the conserved terminal phenylalanine or tryptophan, this CDR3 likely stems from a read error. The chain couples TRBV29-1 to TRBJ1-5; 8 nucleotides align to TRBD1. V lost 5 bases to trimming and J lost 8 bases; unmatched junction nucleotides: 14. This CDR3 comprises 15 residues. Germline loops: CDR1 SQVTM, CDR2 ANQGSEA. CDR3 region: CSVRQGTGPYEPQHL. CDR3 in DNA: TGCAGCGTTAGACAGGGGACAGGACCGTATGAGCCCCAGCATCTT.

This chain connects TRBV5-1 to TRBJ2-7; TRBD1 agrees at 9 bases. The germline V gene encodes CDR1 SGHRS and CDR2 YFSETQ. The CDR3 has 14 amino acids. V was clipped by 2 bases and J by 4 bases; unmatched bases: 4. CDR3: CASSFGTGSYEQYF. The DNA of the CDR3 is TGCGCCAGCAGCTTTGGGACAGGGTCATACGAGCAGTACTTC.

The sample holds one count of this clone. V and J are TRBV7-3 and TRBJ2-3; no clear D gene. CDR1 is SGHTA and CDR2 is FQGTGA in the germline V gene. V was clipped by 6 bases and J by 8 bases, with 12 bases between them. The CDR3 contains 12 residues. CDR3 loop: CASSTSAGTQYF. CDR3 DNA: TGTGCCAGCAGTACATCCGCCGGTACGCAGTATTTT.

This clone was detected a few times. J is TRBJ2-4 and V is TRBV5-4, with a weak D call TRBD2 (6 bases). The CDR3 totals 15 residues. Between the trimmed V and J ends, which lost 6 bases and 7 bases, there was a span of 20 bases. Germline CDR1 SGHNT, CDR2 YYREEE (reference sequence). The CDR3 DNA is TGTGCCAGCACCCCCGGGGGTTCTCCCTCCAACATTCAGTACTTC. Amino acids: CASTPGGSPSNIQYF. Based on the CDR3 plus reference TRBV5-4 and TRBJ2-4, the full variable domain is ETGVTQSPTHLIKTRGQQVTLRCSSQSGHNTVSWYQQALGQGPQFIFQYYREEENGRGNFPPRFSGLQFPNYSSELNVNALELDDSALYLCASTPGGSPSNIQYFGAGTRLSVL.

The V gene is TRBV7-2, the J gene TRBJ2-3, with 10 bases lining up with TRBD2. The length of the CDR3 is 14 residues. Trimming removed 5 bases from V and 5 bases from J; junction bases left unmatched: 4. In germline, CDR1 is SGHTA, CDR2 FQGNSA. The CDR3: CASSRSSGGDTQYF. The CDR3 nucleotides are TGTGCCAGCAGCCGCTCTAGCGGGGGAGATACGCAGTATTTT.

The chain links TRBV19 to TRBJ1-5; 7 bases are a match to TRBD1. The CDR3 length is 17 residues. With V trimmed by 8 bases and J by 0 bases, 13 bases remained unmatched. The germline V gene encodes CDR1 LNHDA and CDR2 SQIVND (reference sequence). The CDR3 reads CASGETGLHLSNQPQHF. The CDR3 DNA sequence: TGTGCCAGTGGGGAGACAGGGCTGCATCTTAGCAATCAGCCCCAGCATTTT.

The chain couples TRBV5-1 to TRBJ2-2; the match to TRBD1 covers 12 bases. Germline lookup yields CDR1 SGHRS and CDR2 YFSETQ. Trimming removed 2 bases from V and 2 bases from J; junction bases left unmatched: 1. The CDR3 sequence is 16 residues long. CDR3 in amino acids: CASSFGTGGNTGELFF. Written as DNA, the CDR3 is TGCGCCAGCAGCTTCGGGACAGGGGGCAACACCGGGGAGCTGTTTTTT.